Below are 32 T cell receptor beta chains sequenced from a single sample in a study of blood T cell repertoires in COVID-19. Method: immunoSEQ multiplex PCR; TCRdb's copy keeps in-frame clones and lacks some. Of about 62,000 clones in the sample, 80% to 90% are singletons; the top ten hold 1% to 1.5%. The sequenced sample was peripheral blood. The receptors here all came from a woman older than 75 with acute or convalescent COVID-19.

The J gene is TRBJ2-7, the V gene TRBV10-1, with D possibly being TRBD2 (6 bases). V shed 5 bases and J shed 0 bases, with 23 bases lying between them. The CDR3 consists of 18 residues. CDR1 and CDR2 (germline): WNHNN, SYGVQD (reference sequence). The CDR3 loop reads CASSPGGPGSGSSYEQYF. The CDR3 DNA reads as TGCGCCAGCAGTCCCGGGGGACCAGGGTCGGGGAGCTCCTACGAGCAGTACTTC.

This sequence joins TRBV21-1 and TRBJ2-4; TRBD1 is the table's D call, not checked against the DNA. TRBV21-1 is marked as a pseudogene. CDR3 length equals 21 residues. This chain's CDR3 is CASSKELGQLRPPGAKNIQYF. In DNA, the CDR3 is TGTGCCAGCAGCAAAGAGCTTGGGCAGTTAAGGCCCCCAGGGGCCAAAAACATTCAGTACTTC.

The rearrangement links TRBV6-5 to TRBJ1-1, with D perhaps matching TRBD1 (5 bases). Germline V gene data show CDR1 as MNHEY and CDR2 as SVGAGI. Trimming left V 4 bases short and J 4 bases short, with 13 bases between. The CDR3 contains 14 residues. CDR3 nucleotide sequence: TGTGCCAGCAGTTCTGGTAGGAGGGGCACTGAAGCTTTCTTT. Translated: CASSSGRRGTEAFF.

The chain joins TRBV6-5 to TRBJ2-3; 14 nucleotides align to TRBD2. In germline, CDR1 is MNHEY, CDR2 SVGAGI. The length of the CDR3 is 16 residues. J was trimmed by 12 bases and V by 4 bases; bases with no gene match: 12. The CDR3 nucleotides are TGTGCCAGCAGTTGGGGAAGGGGACTAGCGGGAGATTTCCAGTATTTT. This codes for CASSWGRGLAGDFQYF.

The rearrangement uses TRBV30 and TRBJ1-6, with 9 nucleotides matching TRBD1. CDR1 is GTSNPN and CDR2 is SVGIG in the germline V gene (reference sequence). The CDR3 has 11 amino acids. V lost 5 bases and J lost 17; bases outside the gene matches: 7. CDR3 in DNA: TGTGCCTGGTTAAAAACAGGGGGCTTCCACTTT. Amino acid sequence: CAWLKTGGFHF.

This chain connects TRBV5-1 to TRBJ2-5; 8 bases agree with TRBD2. CDR3 length: 14 amino acids. With V trimmed by 4 bases and J by 4 bases, 6 bases remained unmatched. The germline V gene encodes CDR1 SGHRS and CDR2 YFSETQ. CDR3 loop: CASSTGLEGETQYF. The CDR3 DNA sequence: TGCGCCAGCAGCACGGGACTAGAGGGAGAGACCCAGTACTTC.

This chain joins TRBV6-5 and TRBJ1-5; D call uncertain. CDR1 MNHEY and CDR2 SVGAGI come from the germline V gene. The V and J ends lost 5 bases and 9 bases respectively, with 14 bases between them. CDR3 length: 13 amino acids. The CDR3 here is CASSLERMWPQHF. CDR3 coding DNA: TGTGCCAGCAGTCTCGAGCGGATGTGGCCCCAGCATTTT.

The chain carries TRBV5-4 and TRBJ1-2; D is perhaps TRBD1 (6 bases). The CDR3 spans 16 residues. V was clipped by 4 bases and J by 2 bases, with 18 bases between them. Germline CDR1 is SGHNT and CDR2 is YYREEE (reference sequence). This CDR3 reads CASSLTPGTPNYGYTF. Here the CDR3 DNA reads TGTGCCAGCAGCCTTACCCCCGGGACACCGAACTATGGCTACACCTTC. Looking up the rest from reference TRBV5-4 and TRBJ1-2 gives the full variable domain: ETGVTQSPTHLIKTRGQQVTLRCSSQSGHNTVSWYQQALGQGPQFIFQYYREEENGRGNFPPRFSGLQFPNYSSELNVNALELDDSALYLCASSLTPGTPNYGYTFGSGTRLTVV.

CDR3 nucleotides: TGTGCCAGCAGCCTCCAGGGTGGCACCGGGGAGCTGTTTTTT. Residues: CASSLQGGTGELFF. The chain couples TRBV13 to TRBJ2-2; possibly TRBD1 for D (5 bases). The germline V gene has CDR1 PRHDT and CDR2 FYEKMQ (reference sequence). Deletions cut 5 bases from V and 4 bases from J, with 11 bases between. CDR3 length: 14 amino acids.

This sequence joins TRBV11-3 and TRBJ2-1; D gene uncertain. The germline V gene encodes CDR1 SGHNT and CDR2 YENEEA. V lost 5 bases to trimming and J lost 0 bases, with 11 bases between them. CDR3 size: 15 residues. CDR3 sequence (DNA): TGTGCCAGCAGCCCCCAGGCCAACTCCTACAATGAGCAGTTCTTC. This encodes CASSPQANSYNEQFF.

There are a few counts of this clone. The CDR3 loop reads CASSTTSGGTDTQYF. As DNA, the CDR3 is TGTGCCAGCAGCACCACTAGCGGGGGAACAGATACGCAGTATTTT. The V gene is TRBV7-9, the J gene TRBJ2-3; 11 bases agree with TRBD2. Germline V gives CDR1 SEHNR, CDR2 FQNEAQ (reference sequence). V shed 5 bases and J 3 bases; nucleotides not matched to a gene: 4. CDR3 size: 15 residues.

J is TRBJ2-1 and V is TRBV5-1; 8 nucleotides line up with TRBD2. CDR3 length: 15 residues. Germline lookup yields CDR1 SGHRS and CDR2 YFSETQ. The junction had 11 bases not matched to a gene; V was cut back by 4 bases and J by 8 bases. CDR3 protein: CASSTGLASRHEQFF. CDR3 nucleotide sequence: TGCGCCAGCAGCACAGGACTAGCATCTCGGCATGAGCAGTTCTTC.

This sequence joins TRBV9 and TRBJ1-1, with D possibly TRBD1 on 5 matching bases. CDR1 and CDR2 from the germline V gene are SGDLS and YYNGEE. With 3 bases removed from V and 1 base from J, the gap between germline ends came to 10 bases. The CDR3 covers 14 residues. The CDR3 loop is CASSALTENTEAFF. CDR3 DNA: TGTGCCAGCAGCGCCCTGACAGAGAACACTGAAGCTTTCTTT.

The CDR3 bases are TGTGCCAGCAGTTATTCCTCGGGGGCCAACGTCCTGACTTTC. Translation gives CASSYSSGANVLTF. J is TRBJ2-6 and V is TRBV6-5; the D is unclear. Germline V CDR1 and CDR2: MNHEY, SVGAGI. The CDR3 consists of 14 residues. V was shortened by 3 bases and J by 4 bases, with 7 bases between the two germline ends.

The rearrangement links TRBV4-1 to TRBJ1-2; 7 bases are a match to TRBD1. The J segment lost 4 bases and the V segment lost 5 bases, leaving 13 bases of the junction unmatched. The CDR3 extends over 16 amino acids. In germline, CDR1 is MGHRA, CDR2 YSYEKL. CDR3 in DNA: TGCGCCAGCAGCTACGGAACCGCAGGGGGGTCCTATGGCTACACCTTC. Protein sequence: CASSYGTAGGSYGYTF.

This clone was detected once. This chain uses TRBV5-6 with TRBJ1-2; D unclear. CDR1 is SGHDT, CDR2 YYEEEE, per germline. The CDR3 length is 14 residues. V lost 3 bases and J 1 base, leaving 10 bases between the germline ends. CDR3 bases: TGTGCCAGCAGCTCAACGGGATTTAACTATGGCTACACCTTC. It codes for CASSSTGFNYGYTF.

The table lists this clone with a few counts. This chain connects TRBV27 to TRBJ2-2, with a weak D call TRBD1 (6 bases). V lost 7 bases to trimming and J lost 1 base, with 19 bases between them. The CDR3 length is 17 residues. Germline CDR1 and CDR2: MNHEY and SMNVEV (reference sequence). The CDR3, as DNA: TGTGCCAGCACCCGAAGACAGGTCGGATGGAACACCGGGGAGCTGTTTTTT. Protein: CASTRRQVGWNTGELFF.

This clone has just a few counts. This rearrangement joins TRBV2 to TRBJ1-1; weak D call: TRBD1 (5 bases). From germline, CDR1 is SNHLY and CDR2 FYNNEI. V lost 6 bases and J 4 bases, leaving 15 bases between the germline ends. CDR3 length equals 14 residues. This CDR3 reads CASSAEGRLTEAFF. The DNA of the CDR3 is TGTGCCAGCAGCGCGGAGGGACGTCTCACTGAAGCTTTCTTT.

The chain joins TRBV5-1 to TRBJ1-6; D is ambiguous. Germline assignment: CDR1 SGHRS and CDR2 YFSETQ. Trimming left V 4 bases short and J 7 bases short, with 12 bases between. CDR3 length: 14 amino acids. The chain's CDR3 is CASSLSSLNSPLHF. CDR3 DNA: TGCGCCAGCAGCCTTTCGTCTTTAAATTCACCCCTCCACTTT.

This clone was seen more than once but under ten times. The same CDR3 can be traced to other DNA sequences in this sample. The V call is TRBV30, the J call TRBJ1-5; a possible D gene is TRBD1 (5 bases). CDR1 and CDR2 (germline): GTSNPN, SVGIG (reference sequence). This CDR3 has 13 residues. The ends were cut back, 0 bases at V and 3 bases at J, with 6 bases in the middle. CDR3 amino acids: CAWSVQDNQPQHF. CDR3 bases: TGTGCCTGGAGTGTACAGGACAATCAGCCCCAGCATTTT.

V usage is TRBV10-1 and J usage is TRBJ1-3; D remains unclear. Germline assignment: CDR1 WNHNN and CDR2 SYGVQD (reference sequence). Trimming pared 6 bases from V and 0 bases from J, leaving 9 bases between. This CDR3 has 14 residues. The CDR3 region is CASSEGGSGNTIYF. As DNA, the CDR3 is TGCGCCAGCAGCGAGGGAGGCTCTGGAAACACCATATATTTT.

The chain links TRBV19 to TRBJ1-6; D unclear. The V gene lost 10 bases and the J gene lost 0 bases, with 7 bases spanning the gap. This CDR3 region has 13 residues. The germline CDR1 and CDR2 sequences are LNHDA and SQIVND (reference sequence). CDR3 sequence (DNA): TGTGCCACCAAGAGCTCCTATAATTCACCCCTCCACTTT. This sequence encodes CATKSSYNSPLHF.

As for this clone: At one boundary the junction diverges from the germline segment, which might be a read error. This chain joins TRBV6-5 and TRBJ1-6; D unresolved. CDR3 length: 15 residues. From germline, CDR1 is MNHEY and CDR2 SVGAGI. The CDR3 bases are TGTGCCAGCAATTACTCTGGCCCAACCAATTCACCCCTCCACTTT. Protein sequence: CASNYSGPTNSPLHF.

The DNA of the CDR3 is TGTGCCAGTAGTATTGAGACAGGGAACACCGGGGAGCTGTTTTTT. Translation gives CASSIETGNTGELFF. This sequence joins TRBV19 and TRBJ2-2; D is possibly TRBD1 (6 bases). This CDR3 spans 15 amino acids. Trimming shortened V by 3 bases and J by 1 base, and 9 bases separated the two germline ends. Germline V lookup: CDR1 LNHDA, CDR2 SQIVND (reference sequence).

This sequence joins TRBV11-2 and TRBJ1-4; TRBD1 matches at 7 bases. Germline-derived CDR1 and CDR2 are SGHAT and FQNNGV. Trimming took 5 bases from V and 1 from J; bases not matched to a gene: 13. The CDR3 extends over 18 amino acids. The CDR3 sequence is CASSAAWDSLKTNEKLFF. The CDR3 nucleotides are TGTGCCAGCAGCGCCGCTTGGGACAGCCTGAAAACTAATGAAAAACTGTTTTTT.

This chain links TRBV20-1 with TRBJ2-7; possibly TRBD1 for D (5 bases). The CDR3 loop spans 14 amino acids. V gave up 3 bases and J gave up 1 base, with 13 bases separating them. From germline, CDR1 is DFQATT and CDR2 SNEGSKA (reference sequence). The CDR3 loop reads CSASSQTVSYEQYF. The CDR3 DNA sequence: TGCAGTGCTAGTTCCCAGACAGTATCCTACGAGCAGTACTTC.

V gene TRBV21-1 combines with J gene TRBJ1-6. TRBV21-1 is annotated as a pseudogene. This CDR3 is 16 amino acids long. CDR3 residues: CASSKERGKGNSPLHF. The CDR3 DNA sequence: TGTGCCAGCAGCAAAGAGCGGGGAAAAGGGAATTCACCCCTCCACTTT.

The rearrangement uses TRBV27 and TRBJ1-2, with 7 bases identical to TRBD1. The CDR3 is 13 amino acids. Germline V lookup: CDR1 MNHEY, CDR2 SMNVEV (reference sequence). J gave up 8 bases and V 5 bases, and 8 bases lay outside the gene matches. The CDR3 DNA follows: TGTGCCAGCAGTCTAAGACAGGGCTGGGGCTACACCTTC. This gives the protein CASSLRQGWGYTF.

The CDR3, as DNA: TGTGCCAGCAGCCCAATGAAGCAGCGGGAGAAGGGCGGGGAGCTGTTTTTT. As protein: CASSPMKQREKGGELFF. The gene calls are TRBV14 and TRBJ2-2; the match to TRBD2 covers 8 bases. Germline trimming cut 4 bases from V and 7 bases from J; bases unmatched to any gene: 14. Germline V gives CDR1 SGHDN, CDR2 FVKESK. The CDR3 runs 17 residues.

CDR3 in amino acids: CASSQADATNEKLFF. In nucleotides, the CDR3 is TGCGCCAGCAGCCAAGCAGATGCAACTAATGAAAAACTGTTTTTT. The chain employs TRBV4-3 and TRBJ1-4; D ambiguous. Trimming pared 1 base from V and 0 bases from J, leaving 6 bases between. Germline V lookup: CDR1 LGHNA, CDR2 YSLEER. The CDR3 has 15 residues.

This chain connects TRBV29-1 to TRBJ1-3; 7 bases map to TRBD1. Per the germline V gene, CDR1 is SQVTM and CDR2 is ANQGSEA. CDR3 length: 12 residues. V trimming: 6 bases; J trimming: 3 bases; junction bases outside the gene matches: 2. This CDR3 reads CSVQGVGNTIYF. The CDR3 DNA follows: TGCAGCGTGCAGGGGGTTGGAAACACCATATATTTT.

The chain uses TRBV7-2 and TRBJ1-1; 7 nucleotides match TRBD1. Per germline, CDR1 SGHTA and CDR2 FQGNSA. The V and J ends lost 5 bases and 0 bases, in that order; junction bases with no gene match: 3. The length of the CDR3 is 14 residues. As DNA, the CDR3 is TGTGCCAGCAGCCCCGACAGGGTGAACACTGAAGCTTTCTTT. Translation: CASSPDRVNTEAFF. Drawing the rest from reference TRBV7-2 and TRBJ1-1, the complete variable domain is GAGVSQSPSNKVTEKGKDVELRCDPISGHTALYWYRQSLGQGLEFLIYFQGNSAPDKSGLPSDRFSAERTGGSVSTLTIQRTQQEDSAVYLCASSPDRVNTEAFFGQGTRLTVV.